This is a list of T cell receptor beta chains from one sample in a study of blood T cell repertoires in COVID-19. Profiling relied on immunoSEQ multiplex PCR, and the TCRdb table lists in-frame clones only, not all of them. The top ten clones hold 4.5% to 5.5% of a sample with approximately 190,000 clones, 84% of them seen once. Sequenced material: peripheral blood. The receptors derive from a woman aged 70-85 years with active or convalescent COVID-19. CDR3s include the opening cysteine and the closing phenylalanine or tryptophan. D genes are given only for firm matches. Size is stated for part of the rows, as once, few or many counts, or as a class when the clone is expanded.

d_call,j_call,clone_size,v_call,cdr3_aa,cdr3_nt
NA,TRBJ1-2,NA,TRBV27,CASSIVTGSNYGYTF,TGTGCCAGCAGTATTGTGACAGGTTCCAACTATGGCTACACCTTC
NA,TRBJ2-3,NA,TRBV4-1,CASSPSQVTPWDTQYF,TGCGCCAGCAGTCCAAGCCAGGTAACCCCCTGGGATACGCAGTATTTT
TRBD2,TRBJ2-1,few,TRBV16,CASSQWPSGGSSYNEQFF,TGTGCCAGCAGCCAATGGCCTAGCGGGGGGAGCTCCTACAATGAGCAGTTCTTC
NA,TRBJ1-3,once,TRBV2,CASTRGGGVGNTIYF,TGTGCCAGCACCCGAGGGGGTGGGGTTGGAAACACCATATATTTT
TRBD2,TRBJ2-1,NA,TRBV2,CASSQLAGGSGEQFF,TGTGCCAGCAGCCAACTAGCGGGAGGATCGGGAGAGCAGTTCTTC
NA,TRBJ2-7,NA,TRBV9,CASSAGSSYEQYF,TGTGCCAGCAGCGCAGGGTCCTCCTACGAGCAGTACTTC
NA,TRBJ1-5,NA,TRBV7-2,CASSLERGYTQHF,TGTGCCAGCAGCTTAGAAAGAGGGTACACCCAGCATTTT
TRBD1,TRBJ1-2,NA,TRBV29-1,CSARQGDDYGYTF,TGCAGCGCCCGACAGGGGGATGACTATGGCTACACCTTC
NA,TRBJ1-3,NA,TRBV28,CATSRGSSGNTIYF,TGTGCCACCTCGCGGGGAAGCTCTGGAAACACCATATATTTT
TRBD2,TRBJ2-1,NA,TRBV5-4,CASSLAWSSGIYNEQFF,TGTGCCAGCAGCTTGGCATGGTCTAGCGGGATCTACAATGAGCAGTTCTTC
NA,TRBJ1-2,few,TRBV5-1,CASSSGTGLSGYTF,TGCGCCAGCAGCTCCGGAACAGGGTTAAGTGGCTACACCTTC
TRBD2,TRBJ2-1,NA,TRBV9,CASSTRLAASSYNEQFF,TGTGCCAGCAGCACACGGCTAGCGGCGAGTTCCTACAATGAGCAGTTCTTC
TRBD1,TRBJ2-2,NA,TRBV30,CAWSVRDRDTGELFF,TGTGCCTGGAGTGTAAGGGACAGGGACACCGGGGAGCTGTTTTTT
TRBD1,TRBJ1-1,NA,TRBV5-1,CASSLGPGGLGLGNTEAFF,TGCGCCAGCAGCTTGGGACCAGGGGGCCTAGGGCTCGGTAACACTGAAGCTTTCTTT
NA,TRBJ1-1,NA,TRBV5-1,CASGVRGENTEAFF,TGCGCCAGCGGCGTCCGGGGGGAGAACACTGAAGCTTTCTTT
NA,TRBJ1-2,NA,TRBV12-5,CASGLTVSYGYTF,TGTGCTAGTGGGTTGACAGTGAGCTATGGCTACACCTTC
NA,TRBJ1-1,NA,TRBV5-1,CASRLTPGGATGNTEAFF,TGCGCCAGCAGGTTGACCCCCGGGGGGGCGACTGGGAACACTGAAGCTTTCTTT
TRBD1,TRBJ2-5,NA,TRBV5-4,CASSSIQGVGETQYF,TGTGCCAGCAGCAGCATACAGGGGGTTGGAGAGACCCAGTACTTC
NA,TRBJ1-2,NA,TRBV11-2,CASSFVGAGQNYGYTF,TGTGCCAGCAGCTTCGTGGGAGCTGGACAGAACTATGGCTACACCTTC
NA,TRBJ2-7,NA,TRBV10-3,CAITRGPLIAYEQYF,TGTGCCATCACTCGGGGTCCTCTTATCGCCTACGAGCAGTACTTC
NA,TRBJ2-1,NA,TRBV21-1,CASAALAGDSEQFF,TGTGCCAGCGCCGCACTAGCGGGAGATAGTGAGCAGTTCTTC
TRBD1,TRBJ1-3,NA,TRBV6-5,CASSRQGSSGNTIYF,TGTGCCAGCAGTCGACAGGGTTCGAGTGGAAACACCATATATTTT
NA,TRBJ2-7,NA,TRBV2,CASRFQGFAYEQYF,TGTGCCAGCAGATTCCAGGGGTTTGCCTACGAGCAGTACTTC
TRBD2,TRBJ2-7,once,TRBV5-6,CASSFFLSGGFLGYEQYF,TGTGCCAGCAGCTTCTTCCTGTCGGGAGGTTTTCTAGGCTACGAGCAGTACTTC
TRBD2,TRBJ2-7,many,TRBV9,CASTIGTSGEQYF,TGTGCCAGCACCATCGGGACTAGCGGGGAGCAGTACTTC
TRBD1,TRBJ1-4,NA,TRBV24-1,CATSPTPGQGREKLFF,TGTGCCACCAGTCCAACTCCGGGACAGGGGCGAGAAAAACTGTTTTTT
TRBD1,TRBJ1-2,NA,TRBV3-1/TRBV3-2,CASSPGQGYGYTF,TGTGCCAGCAGCCCGGGACAGGGGTATGGCTACACCTTC
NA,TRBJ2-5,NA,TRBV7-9,CASSPQGVGETQYF,TGTGCCAGCAGCCCGCAAGGGGTAGGGGAGACCCAGTACTTC
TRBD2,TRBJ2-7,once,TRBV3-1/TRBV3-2,CASSPTSGRLNEQYF,TGTGCCAGCAGTCCCACTAGCGGGAGACTTAACGAGCAGTACTTC
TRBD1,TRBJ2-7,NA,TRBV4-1,CASRAIPVGGNEQYF,TGCGCCAGCAGAGCCATCCCCGTAGGGGGCAACGAGCAGTACTTC
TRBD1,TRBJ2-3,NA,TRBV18,CASSKGPGQGDTQYF,TGTGCCAGCTCAAAGGGACCTGGACAGGGAGATACGCAGTATTTT
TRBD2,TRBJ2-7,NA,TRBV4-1,CASSQEPPPLAGVLYF,TGCGCCAGCAGCCAAGAACCCCCCCCACTAGCGGGAGTGTTGTACTTC
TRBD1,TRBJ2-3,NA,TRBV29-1,CSVGGPQGARTDTQYF,TGCAGCGTTGGGGGACCGCAGGGGGCGCGTACAGATACGCAGTATTTT
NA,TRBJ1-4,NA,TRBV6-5,CASSHQGTNEKLFF,TGTGCCAGCAGTCATCAGGGAACTAATGAAAAACTGTTTTTT
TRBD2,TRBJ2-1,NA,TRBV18,CASSLQPGTSGPMGFF,TGTGCCAGCTCACTCCAACCCGGGACTAGCGGACCCATGGGGTTCTTC
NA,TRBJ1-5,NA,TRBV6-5,CAIGTRGIEPQHF,TGTGCCATCGGGACCAGGGGCATCGAGCCCCAGCATTTT
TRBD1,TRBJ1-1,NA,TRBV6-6,CASIDRGESEAFF,TGTGCCAGCATTGACAGGGGGGAGTCTGAAGCTTTCTTT
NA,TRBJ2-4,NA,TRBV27,CASSLSRPRDIQYF,TGTGCCAGCAGTTTATCGAGACCTCGGGACATTCAGTACTTC
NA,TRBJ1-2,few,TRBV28,CASSVLGYGYTF,TGTGCCAGCAGTGTACTAGGCTATGGCTACACCTTC
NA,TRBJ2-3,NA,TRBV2,CASSENGADTQYF,TGTGCCAGCAGTGAAAATGGAGCAGATACGCAGTATTTT